These 19 T cell receptor beta chains were sequenced from one sample in a study of shared clonotypes between healthy human individuals. Repertoires were generated with immunoSEQ multiplex PCR, while TCRdb's copy carries only in-frame clones and drops some. The repertoire holds about 960,000 clones, with approximately 76% as singletons. The sequenced sample consisted of memory CD4+ T cells sorted from blood. Stated subset: CD45RA-negative fraction. The receptor set was obtained from a man aged 18 to 29 in good health.

The chain links TRBV2 to TRBJ2-1; D ambiguous. V was trimmed by 9 bases and J by 5 bases, leaving 8 bases between them. The CDR3 is 11 residues long. Germline V lookup: CDR1 SNHLY, CDR2 FYNNEI. CDR3 amino acids: CASGRDNEQFF. The CDR3 DNA is TGTGCCAGTGGTAGAGACAATGAGCAGTTCTTC.

In the case of this clone: Other DNA sequences in the sample encode the same CDR3. The chain is built from TRBV6-5 and TRBJ1-1; D possibly corresponds to TRBD1 (5 bases). In germline, CDR1 is MNHEY, CDR2 SVGAGI. Trimming left V 2 bases short and J 7 bases short, with 11 bases between. The CDR3 totals 13 residues. In nucleotides, the CDR3 is TGTGCCAGCAGTTACCCTGGGACGGGTGAAGCTTTCTTT. It translates to CASSYPGTGEAFF.

The chain uses TRBV10-2 and TRBJ1-1; D uncertain. CDR3 length: 14 residues. Germline V gives CDR1 WSHSY, CDR2 SAAADI. With 5 bases removed from V and 3 bases from J, the gap between germline ends came to 13 bases. Written as DNA, the CDR3 is TGCGCCAGCAGTACCTCCGGGAGACACACTGAAGCTTTCTTT. Translating gives CASSTSGRHTEAFF.

The J gene is TRBJ2-1, the V gene TRBV5-1; 13 bases agree with TRBD2. Germline V CDR1 and CDR2: SGHRS, YFSETQ. The CDR3 consists of 14 residues. V shed 4 bases, J shed 12 bases, and the junction held 7 bases outside the gene matches. The CDR3 nucleotides read TGCGCCAGCAGCACAGGACTAGCGGGGGAGGGGCAGTTCTTC. This sequence encodes CASSTGLAGEGQFF.

This clone was picked up a small number of times. The chain's CDR3 is CASSLAGPYEQYF. The CDR3 nucleotides read TGTGCCAGCAGCTTGGCAGGGCCGTACGAGCAGTACTTC. This rearrangement joins TRBV7-8 to TRBJ2-7; tentatively, D is TRBD1 (5 bases). The CDR3 extends over 13 amino acids. The germline V gene has CDR1 SGHVS and CDR2 FQNEAQ. Trimming removed 3 bases from V and 4 bases from J, with 10 bases in between.

About this clone itself: Relative to the germline gene, one junction end is altered; a read error may explain this. The chain combines TRBV5-1 with TRBJ2-1; D may be TRBD2 (5 bases). The germline V gene encodes CDR1 SGHRS and CDR2 YFSETQ. CDR3 length equals 13 residues. The CDR3 DNA reads TGCGCCAGCAGCTTGACAGACTACCATGAGCAGTTCTTC. This codes for CASSLTDYHEQFF. Variable domain in full (rest from reference TRBV5-1 and TRBJ2-1): KAGVTQTPRYLIKTRGQQVTLSCSPISGHRSVSWYQQTPGQGLQFLFEYFSETQRNKGNFPGRFSGRQFSNSRSEMNVSTLELGDSALYLCASSLTDYHEQFFGPGTRLTVL.

The V call is TRBV18, the J call TRBJ1-4; D is perhaps TRBD1 (5 bases). The CDR3 has 14 amino acids. V dropped 5 bases and J dropped 7 bases, with 14 bases sitting between them. Germline values: CDR1 KGHSH, CDR2 LQKENI. The CDR3 spells CASSSGPGREKLFF. CDR3 bases: TGTGCCAGCTCATCGGGACCGGGACGTGAAAAACTGTTTTTT.

The V call is TRBV30, the J call TRBJ1-1; unclear D gene. CDR1 is GTSNPN and CDR2 is SVGIG in the germline V gene (reference sequence). The V gene lost 3 bases and the J gene lost 5 bases, with 4 bases spanning the gap. The length of the CDR3 is 10 residues. The CDR3 spells CAWSETEAFF. DNA of the CDR3: TGTGCCTGGAGCGAGACTGAAGCTTTCTTT.

The genes are TRBV5-1 and TRBJ2-3; D is unclear. Trimming shortened V by 3 bases and J by 4 bases, and 9 bases separated the two germline ends. Germline V CDR1 and CDR2: SGHRS, YFSETQ. This CDR3 spans 13 amino acids. CDR3 nucleotide sequence: TGCGCCAGCAGCTCTACTGGGGCAGATACGCAGTATTTT. Protein: CASSSTGADTQYF.

This clone appeared a few times. The genes are TRBV7-2 and TRBJ1-5; D is uncertain. CDR1 and CDR2 from the germline V gene are SGHTA and FQGNSA. V lost 2 bases and J 7 bases, leaving 12 bases between the germline ends. The CDR3 contains 14 residues. CDR3 bases: TGTGCCAGCAGCTTATTTGACCCTGGACAGCCCCAGCATTTT. As protein: CASSLFDPGQPQHF.

With respect to this clone: A single base separates this from a much larger clone, so it may be a read error. This chain uses TRBV18 with TRBJ1-1, with TRBD1 as a possible D gene (6 bases). V was trimmed by 5 bases and J by 1 base, leaving 8 bases between them. The CDR3 has 13 amino acids. Germline V gene sequence: CDR1 KGHSH, CDR2 LQKENI. The CDR3 nucleotides read TGTGCCAGCTCAACAGGGAAGAACACTGAAGCTTTCTTT. Its translation: CASSTGKNTEAFF.

A word on this clone: The identical CDR3 is also encoded by other nucleotide sequences in the sample. The chain combines TRBV5-4 with TRBJ1-1, with D possibly TRBD1 on 6 matching bases. This CDR3 has 14 residues. Germline loops: CDR1 SGHNT, CDR2 YYREEE (reference sequence). Trimming removed 2 bases from V and 1 base from J, with 9 bases in between. In DNA form, the CDR3 reads TGTGCCAGCAGCTTAAAAGGGGGGAACACTGAAGCTTTCTTT. Its translation: CASSLKGGNTEAFF.

This chain connects TRBV7-9 to TRBJ1-3; a possible D gene is TRBD1 (5 bases). The V end was cut by 4 bases, the J end by 0 bases, with 13 bases between. This CDR3 comprises 16 residues. The germline V gene has CDR1 SEHNR and CDR2 FQNEAQ (reference sequence). This CDR3 reads CASSSFRDHSGNTIYF. The CDR3 DNA follows: TGTGCCAGCAGCTCCTTCCGGGACCACTCTGGAAACACCATATATTTT.

This clone was picked up a small number of times. This chain uses TRBV19 with TRBJ1-5, with D perhaps matching TRBD1 (6 bases). CDR3 length: 17 amino acids. Germline V gives CDR1 LNHDA, CDR2 SQIVND (reference sequence). V gave up 3 bases and J gave up 2 bases, with 17 bases separating them. CDR3 residues: CASSMGLQGIGNQPQHF. DNA for the CDR3: TGTGCCAGTAGTATGGGTTTACAGGGCATAGGCAATCAGCCCCAGCATTTT.

This clone was seen a few times. The chain joins TRBV10-1 to TRBJ2-7; 14 bases align to TRBD2. The junction had 9 bases not matched to a gene; V was cut back by 0 bases and J by 2 bases. The CDR3 has 19 amino acids. CDR1 is WNHNN, CDR2 SYGVQD, per germline (reference sequence). The CDR3 DNA follows: TGCGCCAGCAGTGAGTCGCTAGGACTAGCGGGAGGCCGCCCCTACGAGCAGTACTTC. It codes for CASSESLGLAGGRPYEQYF.

CDR3 DNA sequence: TGCGCCAGCAGCTTGTTTTCAGGGGTCGAGACCCAGTACTTC. Translation gives CASSLFSGVETQYF. V usage is TRBV5-1 and J usage is TRBJ2-5, with D possibly matching TRBD1 (6 bases). There are 14 residues in the CDR3. Trimming removed 1 base from V and 5 bases from J, with 12 bases in between. Germline CDR1 is SGHRS and CDR2 is YFSETQ.

The rearrangement links TRBV7-2 to TRBJ2-7; the match to TRBD2 covers 12 bases. Germline CDR1 SGHTA, CDR2 FQGNSA. CDR3 length equals 14 residues. The trim removed 5 bases at V and 3 bases at J, leaving 2 bases unmatched. CDR3 residues: CASSPTSGSYEQYF. DNA for the CDR3: TGTGCCAGCAGCCCGACTAGCGGGAGCTACGAGCAGTACTTC.

This clone was seen more than once but under ten times. The V and J genes are TRBV19 and TRBJ1-2, with 7 positions matching TRBD1. The germline CDR1 and CDR2 sequences are LNHDA and SQIVND (reference sequence). J gave up 14 bases and V 6 bases, and 9 bases lay outside the gene matches. CDR3 size: 11 residues. The CDR3 here is CASSEHRGKTF. CDR3 DNA sequence: TGTGCCAGTAGCGAACACAGGGGAAAGACCTTC.

Notes on this clone: Other DNA variants within this sample encode the same CDR3. This rearrangement joins TRBV19 to TRBJ1-1, with 8 bases that match TRBD1. J was trimmed by 1 base and V by 4 bases; bases with no gene match: 2. This CDR3 region has 14 residues. Germline V gene data show CDR1 as LNHDA and CDR2 as SQIVND (reference sequence). The CDR3 spells CASSTGQGNTEAFF. The CDR3 coding sequence is TGTGCCAGTAGTACAGGACAGGGGAACACTGAAGCTTTCTTT. The full variable domain, in which reference TRBV19 and TRBJ1-1 provide the parts outside the CDR3, is DGGITQSPKYLFRKEGQNVTLSCEQNLNHDAMYWYRQDPGQGLRLIYYSQIVNDFQKGDIAEGYSVSREKKESFPLTVTSAQKNPTAFYLCASSTGQGNTEAFFGQGTRLTVV.